This is a list of T cell receptor beta chains from one sample in a study of response to subunit inactivated influenza vaccine. TCRdb re-analysed the RT-PCR reads in MiXCR, keeping a single row per CDR3 protein. The table lists about 480,000 distinct CDR3 sequences, over 10% of them singletons. The sequenced sample was PBMCs from blood, obtained roughly 48 days after vaccination. The receptor source for this set is a man between 45 and 60 years old who received an inactivated influenza vaccine. The CDR3 runs from the conserved cysteine through the conserved F or W. Each record gives: V gene, D gene, clone size, J gene, CDR3 DNA, CDR3 protein. D genes are given only for firm matches. Some rows mark clone size as missing; the rest say once, few, many or name a class of expanded clone.

TRBV6-5	TRBD2	NA	TRBJ2-1	TGTGCCAGCAGTTACTCGTCGGGAGGTACTTACAATGAGCAGTTCTTC	CASSYSSGGTYNEQFF
TRBV6-2/TRBV6-3	NA	NA	TRBJ2-3	TGTGCCAGCAGTTACATCCATCCAGCCCCAGATACGCAGTATTTT	CASSYIHPAPDTQYF
TRBV12-3/TRBV12-4	NA	few	TRBJ2-7	TGTGCCAGCAGTTTAGCATTTGGGGATCAGAATCTCTACGAGCAGTACTTC	CASSLAFGDQNLYEQYF
TRBV10-3	TRBD1	NA	TRBJ1-2	TGTGCCATCACCCCGGGACAGGGTAACTATGGCTACACCTTC	CAITPGQGNYGYTF
TRBV13	NA	NA	TRBJ2-5	TGTGCCAGCAGCTTAGGCAGGGTCCTTCAAGAGACCCAGTACTTC	CASSLGRVLQETQYF
TRBV7-9	NA	NA	TRBJ2-4	TGTGCCAGCAGCCCCAAGACCGGGATAGCCAAAAACATTCAGTACTTC	CASSPKTGIAKNIQYF
TRBV7-2	NA	few	TRBJ2-1	TGTGCCAGCAGGACTGAACTAGTTTCCTACAATGAGCAGTTCTTC	CASRTELVSYNEQFF
TRBV3-1	NA	NA	TRBJ2-2	TGTGCCAGCAGTCGCACAGGGTCCTTGAACACCGGGGAGCTGTTTTTT	CASSRTGSLNTGELFF
TRBV28	NA	few	TRBJ1-2	TGTGCCAGCTCACCCACTCTAGCCAGAGGGGCGAGTGGCTACACCTTC	CASSPTLARGASGYTF
TRBV12-3/TRBV12-4	TRBD1	few	TRBJ1-1	TGTGCCAGCAGTTCCAGACAGGGCTCTGAAGCTTTCTTT	CASSSRQGSEAFF
TRBV5-6	TRBD2	NA	TRBJ2-7	TGTGCCAGCAGCTTGGATGGGACTAGCGGGGGGAGGTACGAGCAGTACTTC	CASSLDGTSGGRYEQYF
TRBV12-3/TRBV12-4	NA	many	TRBJ1-2	TGTGCCAGCAGTCCGTATCTTGTTGGGGGAAGTAGCTATGGCTACACCTTC	CASSPYLVGGSSYGYTF
TRBV6-1	NA	few	TRBJ1-1	TGTGCCAGCAGTGAAATAGGCAGCCCGAGTACTGAAGCTTTCTTT	CASSEIGSPSTEAFF
TRBV7-3	NA	few	TRBJ2-5	TGTGCCAGCAGCGCTCTCCCGGGCGGGGAGGAGACCCAGTACTTC	CASSALPGGEETQYF
TRBV4-2	TRBD1	NA	TRBJ2-7	TGTGCCAGTACAGGGACAGGGGACTACGAGCAGTACTTC	CASTGTGDYEQYF
TRBV25-1	TRBD2	few	TRBJ2-7	TGTGCCAGCAGTGAAGGAGCGGGGGCCCTTGGAGAGCAGTACTTC	CASSEGAGALGEQYF
TRBV7-8	NA	few	TRBJ1-4	TGTGCCAGCAGCCCCTGGGGAAGGCGTGAAAAACTGTTTTTT	CASSPWGRREKLFF
TRBV6-2/TRBV6-3	TRBD2	NA	TRBJ2-1	TGTGCCAGCAGACAGGGACTAGCGGCCAATGAGCAGTTCTTC	CASRQGLAANEQFF
TRBV28	NA	few	TRBJ1-5	TGTGCCAGCAGTTTATGGGGAGGGGCGGGCAATCAGCCCCAGCATTTT	CASSLWGGAGNQPQHF
TRBV6-5	TRBD2	NA	TRBJ2-3	TGTGCCAGCAGTTACTCGACTAGCGGGGGGACAGATACGCAGTATTTT	CASSYSTSGGTDTQYF
TRBV3-1	NA	NA	TRBJ2-6	TGTGCCACCAGCCAATACAGCCCTGGGGCCAACGTCCTGACTTTC	CATSQYSPGANVLTF
TRBV12-3/TRBV12-4	NA	many	TRBJ2-7	TGTGCCAGCAGTTTAGACGGGGGAAAAACGCTCGAGCAGTACTTC	CASSLDGGKTLEQYF
TRBV27	NA	NA	TRBJ1-4	TGTGCCAGCAGTTTATTGCCAGGGGCGCCCTGGGAAAAACTGTTTTTT	CASSLLPGAPWEKLFF
TRBV10-3	NA	few	TRBJ2-7	TGTGCCATCAGTGAGTCGAATGGGTTGGGCGAGCAGTACTTC	CAISESNGLGEQYF
TRBV25-1	NA	NA	TRBJ2-5	TGTGCCAGCAGCAGAACCCGGGTGCAAGAGACCCAGTACTTC	CASSRTRVQETQYF
TRBV28	NA	many	TRBJ1-2	TGTGCCAGCAGTCGACAGGCTAACTATGGCTACACCTTC	CASSRQANYGYTF
TRBV11-3	NA	few	TRBJ2-1	TGTGCCAGCAGCTTAGATGGGGTCGGGTTCGCCGAGCAGTTCTTC	CASSLDGVGFAEQFF
TRBV6-2/TRBV6-3	NA	NA	TRBJ2-7	TGTGCCAGCAGCTCGGCCCAGGGGACCTACGAGCAGTACTTC	CASSSAQGTYEQYF
TRBV5-1	NA	NA	TRBJ2-2	TGCGCCAGCAGCTTGAACGCGCAGGGAGTGGCCGGGGAGCTGTTTTTT	CASSLNAQGVAGELFF
TRBV21-1	NA	few	TRBJ2-1	TGTGCCAGCAGGCACGGGACAAGATTTCTAAATGAGCAGTTCTTC	CASRHGTRFLNEQFF
TRBV7-9	NA	NA	TRBJ2-3	TGTGCCAGCTTAGCGGTCGCCGCAGATACGCAGTATTTT	CASLAVAADTQYF
TRBV3-1	TRBD1	NA	TRBJ2-7	TGTGCCAGCAGCCAAGATGGGGGACAGGGCTTGGAGCAGTACTTC	CASSQDGGQGLEQYF
TRBV7-2	NA	NA	TRBJ2-2	TGTGCCAGCAGCTCAGGATGGCCCTACACCGGGGAGCTGTTTTTT	CASSSGWPYTGELFF
TRBV15	NA	NA	TRBJ1-5	TGTGCCACCAGCAGAGATAGGGCAGGCAATCAGCCCCAGCATTTT	CATSRDRAGNQPQHF
TRBV5-1	NA	few	TRBJ2-7	TGCGCCAGCAGCTTGGAGTTTGGGGTGGTCGAGCAGTACTTC	CASSLEFGVVEQYF
TRBV28	NA	NA	TRBJ1-3	TGTGCCAGCAGTTTTGGTTGGGGAGCCTCTGGAAACACCATATATTTT	CASSFGWGASGNTIYF
TRBV12-3/TRBV12-4	NA	NA	TRBJ2-2	TGTGCCAGCCTTGAAGGGTCCACCGGGGAGCTGTTTTTT	CASLEGSTGELFF
TRBV10-3	TRBD1	NA	TRBJ2-1	TGTGCCATCAGTGATGGGACAGGGCGTTACAATGAGCAGTTCTTC	CAISDGTGRYNEQFF
TRBV10-3	NA	few	TRBJ2-1	TGTGCCATCCGGGACAAGGATAACAATGAGCAGTTCTTC	CAIRDKDNNEQFF
TRBV20-1	NA	few	TRBJ1-6	TGCAGTGCTAGGTGGCAGGCCCATTCACCCCTCCACTTT	CSARWQAHSPLHF
TRBV28	NA	NA	TRBJ1-1	TGTGCCAGCAGTTTATACGACGAAACGAACACTGAAGCTTTCTTT	CASSLYDETNTEAFF
TRBV29-1	NA	few	TRBJ1-1	TGCAGCGTTGGGAAGAACACTGAAGCTTTCTTT	CSVGKNTEAFF
TRBV15	NA	NA	TRBJ2-7	TGTGCCACCAGCTGGGAACCGACAGGCTCCTACGAGCAGTACTTC	CATSWEPTGSYEQYF
TRBV24-1	TRBD1	NA	TRBJ1-2	TGTGCCACCAGTGTAGGGACAGGAAACTATGGCTACACCTTC	CATSVGTGNYGYTF
TRBV5-1	TRBD1	few	TRBJ2-1	TGCGCCAGCAGCACCTACCGGGACAGGGGTTACAATGAGCAGTTCTTC	CASSTYRDRGYNEQFF
TRBV6-5	NA	NA	TRBJ1-2	TGTGCCAGCAGTTACTCGGCGGGCAGTGGCTACACCTTC	CASSYSAGSGYTF
TRBV24-1	TRBD1	NA	TRBJ2-3	TGTGCCACCAGTGATGCCGGACAGGGGTGGGATACGCAGTATTTT	CATSDAGQGWDTQYF
TRBV28	NA	NA	TRBJ2-7	TGTGCCAGCAGTTCGGGACACCTTACCTACGAGCAGTACTTC	CASSSGHLTYEQYF
TRBV6-2/TRBV6-3	TRBD2	NA	TRBJ2-7	TGTGCCAGCACCACTAGCGGGGCCTTCTCCTACGAGCAGTACTTC	CASTTSGAFSYEQYF
TRBV20-1	NA	NA	TRBJ2-1	TGCAGTGCTAGGGGGACCGGGGGCGGAAACTACAATGAGCAGTTCTTC	CSARGTGGGNYNEQFF